The rows below give T cell receptor beta chains drawn from one sample of a study of cytomegalovirus exposure and HLA in healthy donors. TCRdb keeps only in-frame clones here, not all; method: immunoSEQ multiplex PCR. This sample yields approximately 160,000 clones, of which about 71% are seen a single time; 1.4% to 1.5% belongs to the top ten. The sample comprised PBMCs. Source of these receptors: a man aged 45 to 65 in good health and CMV-seronegative. Both conserved end residues are part of each CDR3. D genes are given only for firm matches. A row's size may be missing; if present it is once, few, many or a size class.

>NA|NA|15|TRBJ1-5|TRBV5-5
CASSKGTFGNQPQHF
>NA|TRBD1|14|TRBJ2-7|TRBV12-5
CASGLTGIRYEQYF
>NA|NA|14|TRBJ2-3|TRBV25-1
CASSESTVRNTQYF
>NA|NA|15|TRBJ1-1|TRBV5-5
CASSWWPVGDTEAFF
>few|TRBD1|16|TRBJ1-6|TRBV9
CASSPGQGAYNSPLHF
>NA|NA|14|TRBJ2-5|TRBV5-1
CASSPAQVGETQYF
>NA|NA|15|TRBJ2-6|TRBV15
CATSRQATGANVLTF
>NA|NA|14|TRBJ2-1|TRBV19
CASSNPPGKEEQFF
>NA|NA|15|TRBJ2-7|TRBV19
CASSIQGGLPYEQYF
>NA|TRBD1|15|TRBJ1-2|TRBV18
CASSRFDRGFYGYTF
>NA|TRBD1|16|TRBJ1-4|TRBV4-3
CASSPDRGPVNEKLFF
>NA|NA|17|TRBJ1-5|TRBV7-2
CASSRGGGGQSNQPQHF
>NA|TRBD2|15|TRBJ2-5|TRBV5-1
CASSRTSCQQETQYF
>NA|TRBD1|13|TRBJ1-2|TRBV14
CASSQDRGGSSTF
>NA|NA|13|TRBJ1-1|TRBV2
CASIMTDFSEAFF
>NA|TRBD2|14|TRBJ2-1|TRBV7-3
CASSSGLAGGLQFF
>NA|NA|14|TRBJ1-2|TRBV4-1
CASSQESLRHGYTF
>once|TRBD2|15|TRBJ2-3|TRBV19
CASSSSRGGTDTQYF
>NA|TRBD2|15|TRBJ2-7|TRBV10-2
CASSESIAGPYEQYF
>once|TRBD1|13|TRBJ2-1|TRBV7-6
CASSTSTGREQFF
>NA|TRBD1|16|TRBJ2-6|TRBV29-1
CSVPDRGMSGANVLTF
>NA|NA|14|TRBJ1-4|TRBV28
CASRSGIVNEKLFF
>NA|NA|15|TRBJ2-3|TRBV2
CASSEGRVSTDTQYF
>few|NA|15|TRBJ1-2|TRBV2
CARGRGAGRANGYTF
>NA|TRBD2|13|TRBJ2-1|TRBV10-1
CASSGLAGGEQFF
>NA|TRBD2|16|TRBJ2-5|TRBV11-2
CASNQNSGGARETQYF
>NA|TRBD1|15|TRBJ2-7|TRBV4-1
CASSQDNRGSYEQYF
>NA|NA|13|TRBJ2-7|TRBV7-8
CASSALTGAEQYF
>NA|NA|13|TRBJ2-7|TRBV7-3
CASSHGRGRGQYF
>NA|TRBD2|15|TRBJ2-5|TRBV18
CASSPPTSGWETQYF
>NA|TRBD1|15|TRBJ1-1|TRBV18
CASSRQGDGDTEAFF
>NA|NA|15|TRBJ1-2|TRBV28
CASSGSGGLYYGYTF
>NA|NA|15|TRBJ1-6|TRBV21-1
CASSKVGAGYSPLHF
>NA|NA|14|TRBJ1-1|TRBV29-1
CSVVPGGLNTEAFF
>NA|TRBD1|15|TRBJ2-1|TRBV6-5
CASSPAGTGKNEQFF
>few|NA|15|TRBJ1-5|TRBV5-5
CASSFVPGGNQPQHF
>NA|TRBD1|16|TRBJ1-1|TRBV5-1
CASSPQGEVPPTEAFF
>few|NA|19|TRBJ2-3|TRBV7-3
CASSLGDRFSGSRADTQYF
>NA|NA|15|TRBJ2-6|TRBV4-1
CASSPHSSGANVLTF
>NA|NA|14|TRBJ2-2|TRBV6-1
CASSFGRSTGELFF